This T cell receptor (beta chain) was identified in a study of early T cells in non-severe SARS-CoV-2 infection. In the study overall: Unpaired chains resulted from sequencing bulk RNA of unsorted whole blood. Points from the study as a whole: Database matching using VDJdb favored anti-spike CD8 responses, with private and CD4 specificities left missing.

Individual cDNA molecules received unique molecular identifiers during library preparation. MiXCR, applied by TCRdb to the 5' RACE reads, yields one record per CDR3 protein. The sample contains under 95,000 distinct CDR3 sequences, 14% to 15% of which appear only once. As regards this clonotype: Antigen: not known.

The TCR comes from an adult who was a healthcare worker with PCR-confirmed SARS-CoV-2 infection or an uninfected control (not recorded which). Sequencing was carried out using whole blood.

The CDR3 DNA sequence: TGTGCCACCAGCAGAGATCGCCCCTTCCAACTAGCGGGAGGCAATGAGCAGTTCTTC. As protein: CATSRDRPFQLAGGNEQFF. The J gene is TRBJ2-1, the V gene TRBV15; 12 positions match TRBD2. V lost 0 bases to trimming and J lost 6 bases; unmatched junction nucleotides: 12. The CDR3 loop spans 19 amino acids. Germline V CDR1 and CDR2: LNHNV, YYDKDF (reference sequence).